One sample yielded the 6 T cell receptor beta chains listed below, sequenced in a study of graft-versus-host responses after intestinal transplantation. Their specific antigens are unknown. Sequenced by immunoSEQ multiplex PCR; TCRdb stores in-frame clones only, minus some. In the table there are approximately 33,000 clones, approximately 80% of which are singletons. This sample comprised unstimulated CD8+ T cells sorted from spleen or lymph node cells, obtained before intestinal transplant. These receptors were taken from a human donor who received an intestinal transplant.

The chain has TRBV19 and TRBJ2-1; the D gene is possibly TRBD1 (6 bases). The CDR3 covers 17 residues. V lost 9 bases to trimming and J lost 7 bases, with 28 bases between them. CDR1 is LNHDA, CDR2 SQIVND, per germline (reference sequence). The CDR3 reads CARLKPRHRAQGNEQFF. DNA for the CDR3: TGTGCCAGGCTTAAACCGCGGCACAGGGCTCAGGGGAATGAGCAGTTCTTC.

This chain joins TRBV7-8 and TRBJ2-1; 12 nucleotides align to TRBD2. Trimming removed 8 bases from V and 2 bases from J; junction bases left unmatched: 4. There are 15 residues in the CDR3. CDR1 is SGHVS, CDR2 FQNEAQ, per germline. CDR3 in amino acids: CASFLAGGPYNEQFF. The CDR3 nucleotides are TGTGCCAGCTTTCTAGCGGGGGGGCCCTACAATGAGCAGTTCTTC.

CDR3 in amino acids: CASSLAGNRETQYF. As DNA, the CDR3 is TGTGCCAGCAGCTTAGCAGGGAACCGCGAGACCCAGTACTTC. V and J are TRBV7-3 and TRBJ2-5; D might be TRBD1 (5 bases). V was shortened by 2 bases and J by 5 bases, with 12 bases between the two germline ends. This CDR3 contains 14 residues. The germline gives CDR1 SGHTA, CDR2 FQGTGA. The full variable domain, with the rest looked up from reference TRBV7-3 and TRBJ2-5, is GAGVSQTPSNKVTEKGKYVELRCDPISGHTALYWYRQSLGQGPEFLIYFQGTGAADDSGLPNDRFFAVRPEGSVSTLKIQRTERGDSAVYLCASSLAGNRETQYFGPGTRLLVL.

This clone was found once. V gene TRBV4-2 combines with J gene TRBJ2-7; 12 bases are a match to TRBD1. Germline-derived CDR1 and CDR2 are LGHNA and YNFKEQ. The CDR3 runs 15 residues. V lost 0 bases and J lost 7; bases outside the gene matches: 4. The CDR3 protein is CASSQEGTGGVEQYF. DNA for the CDR3: TGTGCCAGCAGCCAAGAGGGGACAGGGGGCGTTGAGCAGTACTTC.

The table lists this clone with a few counts. Other DNA sequences of this sample code for an identical CDR3. The rearrangement links TRBV11-3 to TRBJ1-4; D is perhaps TRBD1 (5 bases). CDR3 length: 15 residues. Trimming stripped 1 base from V and 7 bases from J, with 13 bases between. Looked up from germline, CDR1 is SGHNT and CDR2 is YENEEA. The CDR3 sequence: CASSLVSGQGEKLFF. In DNA form, the CDR3 reads TGTGCCAGCAGCTTAGTTTCCGGGCAGGGTGAAAAACTGTTTTTT.

The chain uses TRBV11-2 and TRBJ2-7; 7 bases line up with TRBD2. Germline values: CDR1 SGHAT, CDR2 FQNNGV. This CDR3 is built from 14 residues. V gave up 3 bases and J gave up 1 base; unmatched junction bases: 3. The CDR3 coding sequence is TGTGCCAGCAGCTTCCCCGGGGGGTCCTACGAGCAGTACTTC. This gives the protein CASSFPGGSYEQYF.